The 25 T cell receptor beta chains presented below share a single source sample, sequenced in a study of response to subunit inactivated influenza vaccine. TCRdb analysed the RT-PCR reads with MiXCR anew, one entry per CDR3 protein. The table includes hundreds of thousands of distinct CDR3 sequences, approximately 11% detected once. This material consisted of PBMCs from blood, taken roughly 47 days after vaccination. Receptors were obtained from a man aged 50-59 years who received an inactivated influenza vaccine.

This clonotype turned up a few times. This chain uses TRBV5-4 with TRBJ2-1; TRBD1 is a possible D gene (6 bases). The length of the CDR3 is 13 residues. Germline V gene sequence: CDR1 SGHNT, CDR2 YYREEE (reference sequence). Trimming took 5 bases from V and 10 from J, leaving 16 bases between them. CDR3 residues: CASSAVGAREQFF. Written as DNA, the CDR3 is TGTGCCAGCAGTGCCGTGGGGGCGAGGGAGCAGTTCTTC.

This chain connects TRBV20-1 to TRBJ2-3, with TRBD2 identical over 15 bases. Trimming removed 6 bases from V and 4 bases from J; junction bases left unmatched: 5. CDR1 and CDR2 (germline): DFQATT, SNEGSKA (reference sequence). The CDR3 has 15 residues. In nucleotides, the CDR3 is TGCAGTGCAGAGGGACTAGCGGGAGGATCAGATACGCAGTATTTT. Its protein is CSAEGLAGGSDTQYF.

The chain has TRBV12-3 or TRBV12-4 and TRBJ1-5, with D hard to call. V lost 3 bases and J lost 13, with 16 bases in between. The CDR3 sequence is 13 residues long. Written as DNA, the CDR3 is TGTGCCAGCAGTTTGATGGCCGAGAGGTCTCAGCATTTT. Protein: CASSLMAERSQHF.

At least ten counts were recorded for this clonotype. The chain links TRBV20-1 to TRBJ2-1; 12 nucleotides align to TRBD2. This CDR3 has 16 amino acids. Unmatched junction bases numbered 7, after V lost 1 base and J lost 6 bases. Germline lookup yields CDR1 DFQATT and CDR2 SNEGSKA (reference sequence). The chain's CDR3 is CSARGPGTSGSNEQFF. CDR3 DNA: TGCAGTGCTAGAGGGCCCGGGACTAGCGGGTCCAATGAGCAGTTCTTC.

This clonotype came up many times. The chain combines TRBV12-3 or TRBV12-4 with TRBJ1-6; no clear D gene. The CDR3 is made up of 13 amino acids. With 4 bases removed from V and 10 bases from J, the gap between germline ends came to 11 bases. The DNA of the CDR3 is TGTGCCAGCAGTTCCCGACTGGTCTCACCCCTCCACTTT. Translating it yields CASSSRLVSPLHF.

This clonotype was seen only a few times. The V call is TRBV27, the J call TRBJ2-1, with 7 bases identical to TRBD2. Germline CDR1 MNHEY, CDR2 SMNVEV (reference sequence). The CDR3 contains 16 residues. V lost 4 bases and J lost 0; bases outside the gene matches: 6. The CDR3 nucleotides are TGTGCCAGCAGTTCCAGCGGGGTGACCTCCTACAATGAGCAGTTCTTC. Residues: CASSSSGVTSYNEQFF.

The chain joins TRBV9 to TRBJ1-1; D might be TRBD1 (5 bases). Per the germline V gene, CDR1 is SGDLS and CDR2 is YYNGEE. V was trimmed by 4 bases and J by 4 bases, leaving 11 bases between them. This CDR3 comprises 13 residues. CDR3 protein: CASSPGGRTEAFF. The CDR3 DNA reads as TGTGCCAGCAGCCCCGGGGGTCGCACTGAAGCTTTCTTT.

There are a few counts of this clonotype. The CDR3 protein is CASGEGTASTDTQYF. As DNA, the CDR3 is TGTGCTAGTGGAGAAGGGACAGCTAGCACAGATACGCAGTATTTT. This sequence joins TRBV12-5 and TRBJ2-3; 7 bases fit TRBD1. Trimming removed 6 bases from V and 0 bases from J; junction bases left unmatched: 6. Germline V lookup: CDR1 LGHNT, CDR2 FRNRAP. CDR3 size: 15 residues.

This chain connects TRBV25-1 to TRBJ2-5; 10 bases map to TRBD1. Germline V CDR1 and CDR2: MGHDK, SYGVNS. V was clipped by 3 bases and J by 4 bases; unmatched bases: 5. The CDR3 runs 15 residues. CDR3 DNA: TGTGCCAGCAGTGACCCTGGGACAGGGGTAGAGACCCAGTACTTC. It translates to CASSDPGTGVETQYF. The full variable domain, in which reference TRBV25-1 and TRBJ2-5 provide the parts outside the CDR3, is EADIYQTPRYLVIGTGKKITLECSQTMGHDKMYWYQQDPGMELHLIHYSYGVNSTEKGDLSSESTVSRIRTEHFPLTLESARPSHTSQYLCASSDPGTGVETQYFGPGTRLLVL.

This clonotype was seen ten or more times. The chain uses TRBV29-1 and TRBJ2-7; the match to TRBD1 covers 8 bases. Germline V gene lookup returns CDR1 SQVTM and CDR2 ANQGSEA. Unmatched junction bases numbered 12, after V lost 4 bases and J lost 4 bases. The length of the CDR3 is 15 residues. This CDR3 reads CSVVSRDRNVYEQYF. Written as DNA, the CDR3 is TGCAGCGTTGTGAGCCGGGACAGGAACGTTTACGAGCAGTACTTC.

This clonotype occurred many times. The J gene is TRBJ2-1, the V gene TRBV29-1, with 9 nucleotides matching TRBD2. Per germline, CDR1 SQVTM and CDR2 ANQGSEA. The CDR3 covers 16 residues. The ends lost 3 bases at V and 2 bases at J; junction bases unmatched: 8. The CDR3 DNA reads as TGCAGCGTTGAGGACCTTAGCGGGAGAGCCTACAATGAGCAGTTCTTC. Translation gives CSVEDLSGRAYNEQFF.

A note on this clonotype: A much larger clone sits a single nucleotide away, making a read error possible. The chain couples TRBV29-1 to TRBJ2-1, with D perhaps TRBD2 (6 bases). Trimming left V 6 bases short and J 1 base short, with 22 bases between. The CDR3 covers 17 residues. Looked up from germline, CDR1 is SQVTM and CDR2 is ANQGSEA. As DNA, the CDR3 is TGCAGCGTCCGCTGGGGGGTGCCCCTTGGATCCTACAATGAGCAGTTCTTC. Residues: CSVRWGVPLGSYNEQFF.

A word on this clonotype: It may be a read error: a sequence one base away is much more abundant. The rearrangement joins TRBV5-5 to TRBJ2-5; D may be TRBD1 (7 bases). The CDR3 has 13 residues. Germline values: CDR1 SGHKS, CDR2 YYEKEE (reference sequence). The chain's CDR3 is CTSSLEQGGTQYF. The DNA for the CDR3 is TGTACCAGCAGCTTGGAGCAGGGGGGCACCCAGTACTTC.

In this sample, this clonotype turned up many times. The V call is TRBV7-6, the J call TRBJ2-1; no clear D. Germline V gene sequence: CDR1 SGHVS, CDR2 FNYEAQ. The CDR3 runs to 12 residues. The ends were cut back, 5 bases at V and 7 bases at J, with 9 bases in the middle. CDR3 sequence reads: CASSLTWNEQFF. CDR3 nucleotide sequence: TGTGCCAGCAGCCTGACATGGAATGAGCAGTTCTTC.

This clonotype has at least ten counts. This chain connects TRBV7-8 to TRBJ2-1, with a weak D call TRBD2 (6 bases). This CDR3 is 14 amino acids long. Trimming cost V 3 bases and J 5 bases, with 11 bases left between them. Germline CDR1 and CDR2: SGHVS and FQNEAQ. CDR3 nucleotide sequence: TGTGCCAGCAGCTTTCGCACGGGAGACAATGAGCAGTTCTTC. The encoded protein is CASSFRTGDNEQFF. Full variable domain (remainder filled in from reference TRBV7-8 and TRBJ2-1): GAGVSQSPRYKVAKRGQDVALRCDPISGHVSLFWYQQALGQGPEFLTYFQNEAQLDKSGLPSDRFFAERPEGSVSTLKIQRTQQEDSAVYLCASSFRTGDNEQFFGPGTRLTVL.

The V gene is TRBV9, the J gene TRBJ2-5; a possible D gene is TRBD2 (5 bases). V was trimmed by 2 bases and J by 5 bases, leaving 22 bases between them. The CDR3 contains 17 residues. The germline V gene has CDR1 SGDLS and CDR2 YYNGEE. The CDR3 loop is CASSVFPVDTGGETQYF. The CDR3 DNA follows: TGTGCCAGCAGCGTTTTCCCCGTTGACACCGGCGGGGAGACCCAGTACTTC.

CDR3 protein: CASSSGTSGMSYNEQFF. CDR3 nucleotide sequence: TGTGCCAGCAGTTCCGGGACTAGCGGGATGTCCTACAATGAGCAGTTCTTC. The chain links TRBV2 to TRBJ2-1; 13 bases match TRBD2. The CDR3 loop spans 17 amino acids. The ends lost 5 bases at V and 1 base at J; junction bases unmatched: 5. Germline V lookup: CDR1 SNHLY, CDR2 FYNNEI.

This clonotype was recorded many times. The rearrangement uses TRBV29-1 and TRBJ2-3; D is unresolved. V lost 7 bases and J 6 bases, leaving 14 bases between the germline ends. The CDR3 covers 12 residues. In germline, CDR1 is SQVTM, CDR2 ANQGSEA. The CDR3 spells CSARFLGDTQYF. As DNA, the CDR3 is TGCAGCGCCCGGTTTCTGGGGGATACGCAGTATTTT.

This chain uses TRBV3-1 with TRBJ2-7, with D perhaps assigned TRBD1 or TRBD2 (5 bases each). This CDR3 spans 14 amino acids. The germline V gene encodes CDR1 LGHDT and CDR2 YNNKEL (reference sequence). Trimming cost V 0 bases and J 2 bases, with 8 bases left between them. The CDR3 sequence: CASSQEGVPYEQYF. The CDR3 bases are TGTGCCAGCAGCCAAGAGGGGGTACCCTACGAGCAGTACTTC.

V and J are TRBV7-9 and TRBJ1-2, with 12 bases aligning to TRBD1. Looked up from germline, CDR1 is SEHNR and CDR2 is FQNEAQ (reference sequence). CDR3 length: 15 residues. Trimming at V came to 4 bases and at J to 6 bases, leaving 6 bases not matched to a gene. The CDR3 sequence: CASSSLGTGGDGYTF. In DNA, the CDR3 is TGTGCCAGCAGCTCATTAGGGACAGGGGGCGATGGCTACACCTTC.

The sample holds a few counts of this clonotype. The gene calls are TRBV20-1 and TRBJ1-3; 8 bases map to TRBD1. The CDR3 runs to 16 residues. Trimming removed 4 bases from V and 2 bases from J; junction bases left unmatched: 10. The germline gives CDR1 DFQATT, CDR2 SNEGSKA (reference sequence). CDR3 DNA: TGCAGTGCTATTATTCCCGGACAGGGCACTGGAAACACCATATATTTT. Translation: CSAIIPGQGTGNTIYF.

This clonotype appeared many times. The chain recombines TRBV10-3 with TRBJ2-1, with 8 bases fitting TRBD2. The germline CDR1 and CDR2 sequences are ENHRY and SYGVKD. Losses at the gene ends were 7 bases for V and 6 bases for J; bases not matched to a gene: 11. This CDR3 is 15 amino acids long. CDR3 coding DNA: TGTGCCATCAACCAAGCGATAGCGGGATCCAATGAGCAGTTCTTC. Its protein product is CAINQAIAGSNEQFF.

A few counts support this clonotype. This chain connects TRBV7-8 to TRBJ2-7; tentatively, D is TRBD1 (5 bases). CDR1 and CDR2 from the germline V gene are SGHVS and FQNEAQ. This CDR3 contains 14 residues. V was pared by 5 bases and J by 8 bases, with 19 bases between. The CDR3 DNA is TGTGCCAGCAGCGATAGTGGATACAGGTACCAGCAGTACTTC. Encoded protein: CASSDSGYRYQQYF.

The table lists this clonotype with a few counts. The genes are TRBV5-1 and TRBJ2-1; TRBD1 or TRBD2 may be the D gene (5 bases each). Per the germline V gene, CDR1 is SGHRS and CDR2 is YFSETQ. This CDR3 spans 17 amino acids. Trimming took off 0 bases at V and 0 bases at J, with 13 bases between the two ends. CDR3 in DNA: TGCGCCAGCAGCTTGGAGGTTGGTGGGGGCTCCTACAATGAGCAGTTCTTC. It encodes CASSLEVGGGSYNEQFF.

This clonotype was detected ten times or more. The chain couples TRBV12-3 or TRBV12-4 to TRBJ2-3; 13 bases line up with TRBD2. The V segment lost 8 bases and the J segment 4 bases; nucleotides outside the gene matches: 0. The CDR3 consists of 13 residues. DNA for the CDR3: TGTGCCAGCGGACTAGCGGGGGCAGATACGCAGTATTTT. Amino acid sequence: CASGLAGADTQYF.